These 10 T cell receptor beta chains share one sample of origin, sequenced in a study of blood T cells in healthy people across ages. Alongside a J-beta primer mix, a sample-barcoded 5' primer served in a second PCR lasting about 7 to 11 cycles. MiXCR, run by TCRdb on the 5' RACE reads, gives a single entry per CDR3 protein. The sample lists about 680,000 distinct CDR3 sequences; roughly 49% were seen once. Sequencing used blood. The receptors come from a woman in her sixties in good health.

V is TRBV7-9 and J is TRBJ2-7; D may be TRBD2 (5 bases). The ends were cut back, 5 bases at V and 2 bases at J, with 13 bases in the middle. The CDR3 runs to 14 residues. In germline, CDR1 is SEHNR, CDR2 FQNEAQ (reference sequence). This chain's CDR3 is CASSMGREPYEQYF. CDR3 sequence (DNA): TGTGCCAGCAGCATGGGCCGGGAACCCTACGAGCAGTACTTC.

The chain joins TRBV18 to TRBJ2-5; D uncertain. CDR1 is KGHSH, CDR2 LQKENI, per germline. Trimming cost V 3 bases and J 0 bases, with 11 bases left between them. The CDR3 is made up of 15 amino acids. CDR3 protein: CASSPNARNQETQYF. The CDR3 coding sequence is TGTGCCAGCTCACCTAACGCGCGGAACCAAGAGACCCAGTACTTC.

This chain joins TRBV5-1 and TRBJ2-1, with 16 positions matching TRBD2. From germline, CDR1 is SGHRS and CDR2 YFSETQ. This CDR3 has 17 amino acids. Germline trimming cut 3 bases from V and 7 bases from J; bases unmatched to any gene: 7. The CDR3 nucleotides read TGCGCCAGCAGCTCGGCGGGACTAGCGGGAGGGCCAAATGAGCAGTTCTTC. It encodes CASSSAGLAGGPNEQFF.

V and J are TRBV20-1 and TRBJ2-1, with 14 bases matching TRBD2. CDR3 length equals 17 residues. J lost 7 bases, V lost 6 bases, and 14 bases had no gene match. Germline V lookup: CDR1 DFQATT, CDR2 SNEGSKA (reference sequence). The CDR3 DNA is TGCAGTGCAACCCGACCGGCGACTAGCGGGAGGGGGAATGAGCAGTTCTTC. Translation gives CSATRPATSGRGNEQFF.

The chain employs TRBV28 and TRBJ2-7; maybe TRBD1 (6 bases). The V end lost 3 bases, the J end lost 2 bases, and 11 bases lay between the germline ends. This CDR3 is 14 amino acids long. Germline CDR1 and CDR2: MDHEN and SYDVKM. The CDR3 loop is CASSLAGAPYEQYF. CDR3 DNA sequence: TGTGCCAGCAGTTTGGCAGGGGCCCCCTACGAGCAGTACTTC. The variable domain in full, with the rest retrieved from reference TRBV28 and TRBJ2-7, is DVKVTQSSRYLVKRTGEKVFLECVQDMDHENMFWYRQDPGLGLRLIYFSYDVKMKEKGDIPEGYSVSREKKERFSLILESASTNQTSMYLCASSLAGAPYEQYFGPGTRLTVT.

The rearrangement links TRBV6-1 to TRBJ2-3; 12 bases are a match to TRBD2. Germline CDR1 and CDR2: MNHNS and SASEGT. The CDR3 covers 15 residues. The J segment lost 3 bases and the V segment lost 6 bases, leaving 4 bases of the junction unmatched. The CDR3 spells CASRTGTSGTDTQYF. The CDR3 DNA reads TGTGCCAGCAGGACCGGGACTAGCGGGACAGATACGCAGTATTTT.

The rearrangement uses TRBV29-1 and TRBJ1-1, with D possibly being TRBD1 (5 bases). V was pared by 7 bases and J by 3 bases, with 15 bases between. From germline, CDR1 is SQVTM and CDR2 ANQGSEA. The CDR3 sequence is 13 residues long. The CDR3 bases are TGCAGCGGGACTTGGAGGGGAGACACTGAAGCTTTCTTT. It codes for CSGTWRGDTEAFF.

In its sample, this clonotype was seen a few times. The rearrangement links TRBV11-1 to TRBJ2-3, with D maybe TRBD2 (6 bases). Looked up from germline, CDR1 is SGHAT and CDR2 is FQDESV (reference sequence). Deletions cut 0 bases from V and 0 bases from J, with 10 bases between. The CDR3 totals 16 residues. CDR3 bases: TGTGCCAGCAGCTTAGCCGGGAGTGGAAGCACAGATACGCAGTATTTT. This codes for CASSLAGSGSTDTQYF.

This clonotype was picked up a small number of times. The chain links TRBV5-1 to TRBJ2-3, with 8 bases fitting TRBD2. In germline, CDR1 is SGHRS, CDR2 YFSETQ. With 4 bases clipped from V and 2 bases from J, the junction kept 9 bases outside the gene matches. The CDR3 spans 16 residues. The CDR3 reads CASSTALAESTDTQYF. DNA for the CDR3: TGCGCCAGCAGCACCGCACTAGCGGAATCCACAGATACGCAGTATTTT. Combining the CDR3 with reference TRBV5-1 and TRBJ2-3 gives the whole variable domain KAGVTQTPRYLIKTRGQQVTLSCSPISGHRSVSWYQQTPGQGLQFLFEYFSETQRNKGNFPGRFSGRQFSNSRSEMNVSTLELGDSALYLCASSTALAESTDTQYFGPGTRLTVL.

The DNA for the CDR3 is TGTGCCAGCAGCCACGGGGAGTTGAACGAGCAGTACTTC. Its translation: CASSHGELNEQYF. The chain joins TRBV14 to TRBJ2-7; a weak D match, TRBD2 (5 bases). The CDR3 has 13 amino acids. Per germline, CDR1 SGHDN and CDR2 FVKESK. Trimming took 3 bases from V and 5 from J, leaving 11 bases between them.